This T cell receptor (beta chain) was captured in a study of blood T cells in healthy people across ages. The authors ran a second PCR of roughly 6 to 11 cycles using a sample-barcoded 5' primer and a J-beta primer mix. In TCRdb, the 5' RACE reads were re-called with MiXCR into one record per CDR3 protein. This table has over 600,000 distinct CDR3 sequences, approximately 21% appearing once. Concerning this clonotype itself: A much larger clone differs by one base, so this may be a read error.

The CDR3 has 11 residues. Germline lookup yields CDR1 SQVTM and CDR2 ANQGSEA. The chain links TRBV29-1 to TRBJ2-5, with a possible D match to TRBD1 (5 bases). Sequencing was done on a sample of blood. The sequence was collected from a man between 65 and 79 years old in good health. CDR3: CSVDRAEIQYF. CDR3 nucleotide sequence: TGCAGCGTTGACAGGGCAGAGATCCAGTACTTC.